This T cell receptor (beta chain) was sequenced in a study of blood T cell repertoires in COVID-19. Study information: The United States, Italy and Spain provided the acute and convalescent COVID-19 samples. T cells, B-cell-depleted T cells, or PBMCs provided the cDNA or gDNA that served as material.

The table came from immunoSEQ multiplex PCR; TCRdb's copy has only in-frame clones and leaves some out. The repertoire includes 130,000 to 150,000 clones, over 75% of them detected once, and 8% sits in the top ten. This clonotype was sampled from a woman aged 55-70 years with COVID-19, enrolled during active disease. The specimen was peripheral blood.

The CDR3 DNA follows: TGCGCCAGCAGCCAAGAGGAGACCGGGACAGTACTCTACGAGCAGTACTTC. Translating gives CASSQEETGTVLYEQYF. J is TRBJ2-7 and V is TRBV4-1; TRBD1 aligns across 7 bases. CDR1 is MGHRA, CDR2 YSYEKL, per germline. This CDR3 region has 17 residues. Germline trimming cut 0 bases from V and 3 bases from J; bases unmatched to any gene: 11.